Listed below are T cell receptor beta chains from one sample, sequenced in a study of blood T cells in healthy people across ages. TCRdb re-called the 5' RACE reads with MiXCR, one entry per CDR3 protein. The sample has about 1 million distinct CDR3 sequences; 20% to 25% are singletons. The sample was also linked to a second study, of T cells of mothers and their children.

Specimen: blood. The receptor source for this set is a girl aged 2-10 years in good health. Each CDR3 is given with its conserved first and last residue. D genes are given only for firm matches. Only part of the rows carry a size: once, few, many, or a class if the clone is expanded.

clone size: few; J gene: TRBJ2-5; D gene: -; V gene: TRBV10-3; CDR3 protein: CAISTLGTETQYF; CDR3 DNA: TGTGCCATCAGCACTTTGGGCACCGAGACCCAGTACTTC
clone size: -; J gene: TRBJ1-2; D gene: -; V gene: TRBV20-1; CDR3 protein: CSANRAEEDGYTF; CDR3 DNA: TGCAGTGCCAACAGGGCTGAAGAGGATGGCTACACCTTC
clone size: few; J gene: TRBJ1-2; D gene: TRBD1; V gene: TRBV20-1; CDR3 protein: CSAYDGTAYGYTF; CDR3 DNA: TGCAGTGCTTACGACGGGACAGCGTATGGCTACACCTTC
clone size: few; J gene: TRBJ2-5; D gene: TRBD1; V gene: TRBV4-2; CDR3 protein: CASCLEAGQGGETQYF; CDR3 DNA: TGTGCCAGCTGCCTGGAGGCGGGACAGGGAGGAGAGACCCAGTACTTC
clone size: -; J gene: TRBJ2-5; D gene: TRBD2; V gene: TRBV24-1; CDR3 protein: CATIGSLAGESETQYF; CDR3 DNA: TGTGCCACCATTGGGTCGCTAGCGGGAGAATCGGAGACCCAGTACTTC
clone size: -; J gene: TRBJ2-7; D gene: TRBD2; V gene: TRBV7-2; CDR3 protein: CASSTILAGVGYEQYF; CDR3 DNA: TGTGCCAGCAGCACCATACTAGCGGGAGTAGGGTACGAGCAGTACTTC
clone size: -; J gene: TRBJ2-1; D gene: TRBD1; V gene: TRBV4-1; CDR3 protein: CASSHTDRANEQFF; CDR3 DNA: TGCGCCAGCAGCCACACGGACAGGGCCAATGAGCAGTTCTTC
clone size: few; J gene: TRBJ2-4; D gene: -; V gene: TRBV6-6; CDR3 protein: CASSYGGPPKNIQYF; CDR3 DNA: TGTGCCAGCAGTTACGGGGGGCCCCCCAAAAACATTCAGTACTTC
clone size: few; J gene: TRBJ2-2; D gene: TRBD1; V gene: TRBV7-6; CDR3 protein: CASSLSPGQGAAGELFF; CDR3 DNA: TGTGCCAGCAGCTTGTCGCCCGGACAGGGGGCCGCCGGGGAGCTGTTTTTT
clone size: -; J gene: TRBJ2-7; D gene: TRBD2; V gene: TRBV7-9; CDR3 protein: CASSSGTSGIPYEQYF; CDR3 DNA: TGTGCCAGCAGCTCCGGGACTAGCGGGATCCCCTACGAGCAGTACTTC
clone size: few; J gene: TRBJ1-6; D gene: TRBD1; V gene: TRBV7-8; CDR3 protein: CASIRDRLLTPLSPLHF; CDR3 DNA: TGTGCCAGCATCCGGGACAGACTCTTGACCCCCCTATCACCCCTCCACTTT
clone size: -; J gene: TRBJ2-1; D gene: TRBD1; V gene: TRBV10-3; CDR3 protein: CAISDGTGVHNEQFF; CDR3 DNA: TGTGCCATCAGTGACGGGACAGGGGTCCACAATGAGCAGTTCTTC
clone size: few; J gene: TRBJ2-1; D gene: -; V gene: TRBV20-1; CDR3 protein: CSARDREDFAYNEQFF; CDR3 DNA: TGCAGTGCTAGAGATAGAGAGGACTTTGCCTACAATGAGCAGTTCTTC
clone size: -; J gene: TRBJ1-2; D gene: -; V gene: TRBV7-2; CDR3 protein: CASSSPDNYGYTF; CDR3 DNA: TGTGCCAGCAGCTCACCAGATAACTATGGCTACACCTTC
clone size: -; J gene: TRBJ2-2; D gene: -; V gene: TRBV24-1; CDR3 protein: CATSDPEDIGELFF; CDR3 DNA: TGTGCCACCAGTGATCCAGAAGATATCGGGGAGCTGTTTTTT
clone size: -; J gene: TRBJ2-3; D gene: -; V gene: TRBV7-3; CDR3 protein: CASSLSVGGPVDTQYF; CDR3 DNA: TGTGCCAGCAGCTTAAGTGTGGGGGGGCCGGTAGATACGCAGTATTTT
clone size: -; J gene: TRBJ1-1; D gene: TRBD1; V gene: TRBV7-9; CDR3 protein: CASSPYRGRDTEAFF; CDR3 DNA: TGTGCCAGCAGCCCATACAGGGGAAGGGACACTGAAGCTTTCTTT